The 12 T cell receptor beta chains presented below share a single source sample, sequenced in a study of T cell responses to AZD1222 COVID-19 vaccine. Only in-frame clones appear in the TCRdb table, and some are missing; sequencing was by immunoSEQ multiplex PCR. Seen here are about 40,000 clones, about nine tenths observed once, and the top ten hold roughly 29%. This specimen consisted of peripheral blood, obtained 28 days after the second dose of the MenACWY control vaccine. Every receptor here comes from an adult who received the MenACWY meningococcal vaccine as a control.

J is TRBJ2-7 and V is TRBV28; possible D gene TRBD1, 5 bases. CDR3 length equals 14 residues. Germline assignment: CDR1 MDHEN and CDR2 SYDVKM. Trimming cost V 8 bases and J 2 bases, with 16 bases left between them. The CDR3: CASETPRAPYEQYF. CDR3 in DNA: TGTGCCAGCGAAACCCCCAGGGCCCCCTACGAGCAGTACTTC.

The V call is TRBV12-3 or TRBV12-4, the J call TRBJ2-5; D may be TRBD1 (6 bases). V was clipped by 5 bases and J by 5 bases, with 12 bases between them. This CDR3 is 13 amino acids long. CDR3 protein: CASSGGRTETQYF. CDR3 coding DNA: TGTGCCAGCAGTGGGGGCCGGACGGAGACCCAGTACTTC.

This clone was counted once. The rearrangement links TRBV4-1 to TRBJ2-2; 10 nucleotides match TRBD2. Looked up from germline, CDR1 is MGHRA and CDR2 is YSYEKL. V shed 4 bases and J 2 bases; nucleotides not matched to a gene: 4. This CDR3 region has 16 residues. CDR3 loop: CASSRTSGVNTGELFF. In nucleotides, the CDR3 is TGCGCCAGCAGCCGAACTAGCGGGGTAAACACCGGGGAGCTGTTTTTT.

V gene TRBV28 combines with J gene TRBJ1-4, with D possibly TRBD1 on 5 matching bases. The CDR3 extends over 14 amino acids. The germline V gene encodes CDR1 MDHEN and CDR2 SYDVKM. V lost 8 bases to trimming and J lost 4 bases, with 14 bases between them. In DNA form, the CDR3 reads TGTGCCAGCGGCGTAGGGGCGCTTAATGAAAAACTGTTTTTT. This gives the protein CASGVGALNEKLFF.

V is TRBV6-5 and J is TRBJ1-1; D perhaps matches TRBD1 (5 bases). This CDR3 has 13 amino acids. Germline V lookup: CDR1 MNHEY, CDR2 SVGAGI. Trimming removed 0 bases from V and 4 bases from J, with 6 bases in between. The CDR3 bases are TGTGCCAGCAGTTACTCGGGGGGCACTGAAGCTTTCTTT. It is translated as CASSYSGGTEAFF.

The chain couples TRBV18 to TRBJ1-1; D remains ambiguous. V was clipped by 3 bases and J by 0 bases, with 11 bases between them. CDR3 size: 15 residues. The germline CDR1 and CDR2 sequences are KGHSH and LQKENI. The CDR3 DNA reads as TGTGCCAGCTCACCCCTAAATTACGTGAACACTGAAGCTTTCTTT. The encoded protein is CASSPLNYVNTEAFF.

CDR3: CASSPGTGTGAFF. The CDR3 nucleotides read TGTGCCAGCAGCCCAGGGACAGGGACCGGGGCTTTCTTT. The V and J genes are TRBV11-2 and TRBJ1-1, with 9 bases matching TRBD1. This CDR3 is built from 13 residues. Germline assignment: CDR1 SGHAT and CDR2 FQNNGV. V shed 5 bases and J 11 bases; nucleotides not matched to a gene: 9.

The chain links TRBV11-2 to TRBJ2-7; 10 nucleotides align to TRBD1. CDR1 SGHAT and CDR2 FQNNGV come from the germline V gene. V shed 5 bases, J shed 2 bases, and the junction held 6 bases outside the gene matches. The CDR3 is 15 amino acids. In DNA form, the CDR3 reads TGTGCCAGCAGCCACGTGACAGGGGGCGCCTACGAGCAGTACTTC. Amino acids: CASSHVTGGAYEQYF.

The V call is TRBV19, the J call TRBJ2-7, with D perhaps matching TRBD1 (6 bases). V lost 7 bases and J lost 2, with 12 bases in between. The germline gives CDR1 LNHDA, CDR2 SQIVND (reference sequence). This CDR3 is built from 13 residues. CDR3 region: CASMGARPYEQYF. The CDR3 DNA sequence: TGTGCCAGTATGGGGGCCAGACCCTACGAGCAGTACTTC.

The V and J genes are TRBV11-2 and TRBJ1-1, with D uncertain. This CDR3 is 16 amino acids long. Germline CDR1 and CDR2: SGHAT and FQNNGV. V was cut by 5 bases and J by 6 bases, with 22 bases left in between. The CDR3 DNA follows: TGTGCCAGCAGCCGAAGACAAAAGAGACCGCGGGCTGAAGCTTTCTTT. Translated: CASSRRQKRPRAEAFF.

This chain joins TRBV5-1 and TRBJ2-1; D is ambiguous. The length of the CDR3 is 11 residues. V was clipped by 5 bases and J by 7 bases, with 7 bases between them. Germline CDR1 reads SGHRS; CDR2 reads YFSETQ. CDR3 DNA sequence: TGCGCCAGCAGGGAAGGGAATGAGCAGTTCTTC. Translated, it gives CASREGNEQFF.

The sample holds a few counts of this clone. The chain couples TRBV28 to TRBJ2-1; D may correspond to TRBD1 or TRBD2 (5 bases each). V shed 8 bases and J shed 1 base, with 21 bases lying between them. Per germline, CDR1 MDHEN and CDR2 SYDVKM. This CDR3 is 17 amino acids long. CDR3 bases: TGTGCCAGCCTGACGAGGGATAGGGGAATTTCCTACAATGAGCAGTTCTTC. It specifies CASLTRDRGISYNEQFF.